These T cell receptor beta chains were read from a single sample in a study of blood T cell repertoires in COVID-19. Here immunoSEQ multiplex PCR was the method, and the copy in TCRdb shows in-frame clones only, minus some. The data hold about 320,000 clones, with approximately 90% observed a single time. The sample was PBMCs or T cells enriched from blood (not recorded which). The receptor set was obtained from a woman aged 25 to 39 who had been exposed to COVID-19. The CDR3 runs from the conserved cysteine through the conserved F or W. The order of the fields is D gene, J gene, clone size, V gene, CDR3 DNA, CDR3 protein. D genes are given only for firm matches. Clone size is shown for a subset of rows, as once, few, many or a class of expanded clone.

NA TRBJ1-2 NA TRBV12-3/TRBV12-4 TGTGCCAGCAGTCCCAGCGGATTATATGGCTACACCTTC CASSPSGLYGYTF
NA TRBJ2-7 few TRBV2 TGTGCCAGCGGAGGGGATTCCTACGAGCAGTACTTC CASGGDSYEQYF
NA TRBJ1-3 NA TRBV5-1 TGCGCCAGCAGCTTGGACAGGCCTGGAAACACCATATATTTT CASSLDRPGNTIYF
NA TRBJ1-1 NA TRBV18 TGTGCCAGCTCACAGAGGGTTGGAAACACTGAAGCTTTCTTT CASSQRVGNTEAFF
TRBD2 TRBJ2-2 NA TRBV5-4 TGTGCCAGCAGCTGGGGGGGACCCGGGGAGCTGTTTTTT CASSWGGPGELFF
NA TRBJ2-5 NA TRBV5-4 TGTGCCAGCAGCTTGGACAGGGGGGGACAAGAGACCCAGTACTTC CASSLDRGGQETQYF
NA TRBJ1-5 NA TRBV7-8 TGTGCCAGCAGCTTCCTAAATCAGCCCCAGCATTTT CASSFLNQPQHF
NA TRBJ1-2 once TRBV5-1 TGCGCCAGCAGCTTGGGCGGGGTCGATGGCTACACCTTC CASSLGGVDGYTF
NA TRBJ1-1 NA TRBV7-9 TGTGCCAGCAGCTTTAGTATGAACACTGAAGCTTTCTTT CASSFSMNTEAFF
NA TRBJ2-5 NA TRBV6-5 TGTGCCAGCAGTTACTCACTAAGCACGGAGACCCAGTACTTC CASSYSLSTETQYF
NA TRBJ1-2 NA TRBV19 TGTGCCAGTAGTATTCGGGTGCAGGGGAGTTATGGCTACACCTTC CASSIRVQGSYGYTF
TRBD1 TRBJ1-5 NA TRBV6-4 TGTGCCAGCAGTGAAACAGGGGGCAGGGGCAATCAGCCCCAGCATTTT CASSETGGRGNQPQHF
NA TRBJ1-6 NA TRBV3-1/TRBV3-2 TGTGCCAGCAGCCAAGATGTATCACCCCTCCACTTT CASSQDVSPLHF
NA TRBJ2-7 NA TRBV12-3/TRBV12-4 TGTGCCAGTGGGGACAACCCCTACGAGCAGTACTTC CASGDNPYEQYF
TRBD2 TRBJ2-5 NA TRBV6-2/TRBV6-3 TGTGCCAGCAGTTCCTGGACTAGCGGGGGGCGAGAGACCCAGTACTTC CASSSWTSGGRETQYF
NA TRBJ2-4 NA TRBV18 TGTGCCAGCTCACCACCGGTCCCGACAGATCCCATAGCCAAAAACATTCAGTACTTC CASSPPVPTDPIAKNIQYF
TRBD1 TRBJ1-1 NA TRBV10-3 TGTGCCATCAGTGATGGGCAGGGGGGAACAGCTGAAGCTTTCTTT CAISDGQGGTAEAFF
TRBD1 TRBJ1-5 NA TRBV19 TGTGCCAGTAGCCCAGGGGGTCGTCCCCAGCATTTT CASSPGGRPQHF
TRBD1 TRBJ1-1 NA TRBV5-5 TGTGCCAGCAGCCTAGATGACAGGGGTTGGGGGAACACTGAAGCTTTCTTT CASSLDDRGWGNTEAFF
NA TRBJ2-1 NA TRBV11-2 TGTGCCAGCAGCTTCGGGACCGGGGGAGCGTACAATGAGCAGTTCTTC CASSFGTGGAYNEQFF
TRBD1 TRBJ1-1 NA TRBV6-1 TGTGCCAGCAGTGAACAGGGGGCGGCCACTGAAGCTTTCTTT CASSEQGAATEAFF
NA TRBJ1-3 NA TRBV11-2 TGTGCCAGCAGCTTGGTGGGTTGGACAAGGAACTCTGGAAACACCATATATTTT CASSLVGWTRNSGNTIYF
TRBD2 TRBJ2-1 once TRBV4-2 TGTGCCAGCAGCCTGTCCTGGCGGGGGGGCCGGGATGAGCAGTTCTTC CASSLSWRGGRDEQFF
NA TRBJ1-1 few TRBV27 TGTGCCAGCAGTTCGATCAGGGTGAACACTGAAGCTTTCTTT CASSSIRVNTEAFF
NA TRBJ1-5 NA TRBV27 TGTGCCAGCAGTTGGGGGGGTGGGGCCCAGCATTTT CASSWGGGAQHF
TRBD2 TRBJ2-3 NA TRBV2 TGTGCCAGCAGTGAAGCTAGCGGGGGGGCTTTCACTAGCACAGATACGCAGTATTTT CASSEASGGAFTSTDTQYF
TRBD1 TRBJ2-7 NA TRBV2 TGTGCCAGCAGTGAGGAACAGGGGGCCAGCTACGAGCAGTACTTC CASSEEQGASYEQYF
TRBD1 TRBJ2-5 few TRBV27 TGTGCCAGCAAGACAGGGAGTTTCCAAGAGACCCAGTACTTC CASKTGSFQETQYF
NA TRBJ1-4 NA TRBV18 TGTGCCAGCTCACCCAGACAGGTTGCAACTAATGAAAAACTGTTTTTT CASSPRQVATNEKLFF
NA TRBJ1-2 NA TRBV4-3 TGCGCCAGCAGCCAAGACAGGAACCCTAACTATGGCTACACCTTC CASSQDRNPNYGYTF
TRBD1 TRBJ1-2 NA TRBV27 TGTGCCAGCAGTTTCCCCGGGACAGGGGGGTATGGCTACACCTTC CASSFPGTGGYGYTF
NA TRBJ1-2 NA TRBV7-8 TGTGCCAGCAGCTTAGGTTCGACAGTCTATGGCTACACCTTC CASSLGSTVYGYTF
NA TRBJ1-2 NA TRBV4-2 TGTGCCAGCAGCCAAGCCGGTGACAGTCCAACCTATGGCTACACCTTC CASSQAGDSPTYGYTF
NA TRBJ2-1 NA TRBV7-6 TGTGCCAGCAGCCTCGATGGGGCTACTGAGCAGTTCTTC CASSLDGATEQFF
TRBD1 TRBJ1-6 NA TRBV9 TGTGCCAGCAGCGCTTTGACAGGGAGTAATTCACCCCTCCACTTT CASSALTGSNSPLHF
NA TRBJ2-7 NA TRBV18 TGTGCCAGCTCACCGCCCAGCTCCTACGAGCAGTACTTC CASSPPSSYEQYF
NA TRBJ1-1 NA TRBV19 TGTGCCAGTTCCCAGGGGATGGAGTGGAACACTGAAGCTTTCTTT CASSQGMEWNTEAFF
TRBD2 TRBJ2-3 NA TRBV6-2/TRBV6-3 TGTGCCAGCAGTCCATCCACGGGGAGGGGAGATACGCAGTATTTT CASSPSTGRGDTQYF
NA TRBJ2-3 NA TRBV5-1 TGCGCCAGTCAGCGGGTCCAAAGAGATACGCAGTATTTT CASQRVQRDTQYF
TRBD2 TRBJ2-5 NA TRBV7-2 TGTGCCAGCAGCTTAGGGGAGGGCCGCCAAGAGACCCAGTACTTC CASSLGEGRQETQYF
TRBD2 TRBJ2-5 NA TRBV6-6 TGTGCCAGCACCGGACTAGCGGGGGTTCAAGAGACCCAGTACTTC CASTGLAGVQETQYF
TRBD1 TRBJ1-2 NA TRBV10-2 TGCGCCAGCAGACGGGGACAGGGCACTAACTATGGCTACACCTTC CASRRGQGTNYGYTF
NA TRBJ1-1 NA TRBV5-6 TGTGCCAGCAGCGAGAACAGGAGGGGAGCTTTCTTT CASSENRRGAFF
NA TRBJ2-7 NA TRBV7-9 TGTGCCAGCAGCGTGACTGGGAGCTCCTACGAGCAGTACTTC CASSVTGSSYEQYF
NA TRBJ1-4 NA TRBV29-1 TGCAGCGTTGATGGAGGTCGGGAAAAACTGTTTTTT CSVDGGREKLFF
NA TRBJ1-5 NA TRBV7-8 TGTGCCAGCAGCTTGATTACTTTGGGGGGAAATCAGCCCCAGCATTTT CASSLITLGGNQPQHF